This T cell receptor (beta chain) was identified in a study of cytomegalovirus exposure and HLA in healthy donors (TCRdb year 2017). With respect to the entire study: According to a later analysis, the roughly 120 validation repertoires were produced on the same platform as the 700 or so repertoires of the first cohort. The aim of the study was to test whether cataloging public T cell receptors could identify signatures of past pathogen exposure. Besides the first cohort of hundreds of subjects, a separate validation cohort made up of some 110 different subjects was used. To predict cytomegalovirus infection status, the study brought together high-throughput TCR immunosequencing, statistical association of individual TCRs with disease status, and machine learning. What the authors observed across the whole study: In vitro tests confirmed that three of the cytomegalovirus-associated TCR beta chains recognize cytomegalovirus antigens. The study listed 164 TCR beta chains as associated with cytomegalovirus. Across donors, most TCR sequences were observed very rarely, whereas some public TCRs were present in many individuals. According to the authors, the approach could potentially be generalized to other disease states and immunological phenotypes. A later analysis lacked HLA typing for the validation cohort, so it scored co-occurrence in that cohort across all 110 or so repertoires. Of the cluster scores, approximately 95% were above 0 in a later analysis, which found that TCRs clustered in the first cohort also tended to co-occur in the 120 or so validation repertoires. The classifier was reported to diagnose cytomegalovirus status with high specificity and sensitivity in both the original cohort and the validation cohort.

Note on this clone: This clone's antigen is unknown. Per-base quality was not reported, and no clone a single base away is much larger than it.

The protocol used for the library was the immunoSEQ multiplex PCR assay. The source study handled its data this way. A statistical classification framework was built for diagnosing cytomegalovirus status from the catalog of TCR beta chain sequences. Drawn from immuneACCESS, this table holds only the in-frame rearrangements with V and J called that TCRdb kept. Clones are partly lost; checked studies trace under half to an unresolved V gene and leave the rest unexplained. That table gives V, J and clone size, and the DNA gave D and trimming. Here the sample has about 98,000 clones; around 88% occur a single time. The ten largest make up roughly 3.9% of the sample. Donors formed part of the validation cohort, which comprised 95 to 150 subjects and was distinct from the first cohort of under 850 subjects. The TCR comes from a young woman in good health and CMV-seronegative. The specimen was PBMCs.

CDR3 loop: CAIAGGAGNQPQHF. The bases are TGTGCCATCGCAGGGGGCGCGGGCAATCAGCCCCAGCATTTT. The chain was built from TRBV19 and TRBJ1-5; TRBD1 lines up with 8 middle nucleotides. The CDR3 numbers 14 residues from cysteine through phenylalanine. Only the CDR3 DNA is retained, 42 bases long and in frame from the first base. V lost 10 bases and J lost 2 bases, and the count of bases not matched to a germline gene is 7. The germline V gene (reference sequence) supplies CDR1 LNHDA and CDR2 SQIVND.